This TCR beta chain was obtained from a study of T cell responses to AZD1222 COVID-19 vaccine. Whole-study results and caveats: Regions left unmutated in variants are reportedly the target of nearly half of spike-specific TCRs. Spike-specific TCR depth and breadth grew after two AZD1222 doses.

Details on this clone: Its target is not known.

V dropped 3 bases and J dropped 8 bases, with 13 bases sitting between them. This CDR3 comprises 13 residues. This table comes from immunoSEQ multiplex PCR, and its TCRdb copy is limited to in-frame clones, with some not included. The sample holds 120,000 to 150,000 clones, over 75% seen once. Sequences were derived from peripheral blood, sampled on day 0 of AZD1222 vaccination. The receptor was derived from an adult in good health. This sequence joins TRBV12-3 or TRBV12-4 and TRBJ1-2; no definite D call. The CDR3: CASSLSEEAGYTF. The CDR3 coding sequence is TGTGCCAGCAGTTTGTCGGAGGAGGCGGGCTACACCTTC.